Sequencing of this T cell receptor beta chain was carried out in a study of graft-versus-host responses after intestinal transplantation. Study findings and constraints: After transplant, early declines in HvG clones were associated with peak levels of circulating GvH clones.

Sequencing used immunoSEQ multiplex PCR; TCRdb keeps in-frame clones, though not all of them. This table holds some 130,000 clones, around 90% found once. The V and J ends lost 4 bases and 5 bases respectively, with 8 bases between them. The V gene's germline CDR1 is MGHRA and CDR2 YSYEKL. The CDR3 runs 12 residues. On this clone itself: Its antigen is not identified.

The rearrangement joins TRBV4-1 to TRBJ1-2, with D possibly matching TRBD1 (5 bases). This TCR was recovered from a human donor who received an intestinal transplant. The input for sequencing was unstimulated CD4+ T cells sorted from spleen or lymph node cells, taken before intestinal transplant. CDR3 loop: CASSPEGYGYTF. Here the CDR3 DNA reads TGCGCCAGCAGCCCGGAGGGGTATGGCTACACCTTC.